Each of the 13 T cell receptor beta chains below was sequenced from the same sample in a study of shared clonotypes between healthy human individuals. Generated by immunoSEQ multiplex PCR, the TCRdb table keeps only in-frame clones and is missing some. Counted here are around 1.9 million clones, 90% to 95% occurring once; the ten biggest clones make up around 1.7%. Naive-designated CD8 cells lacked CD45RO, were positively enriched for CCR7, and omitted terminally differentiated effector memory CD45RA+ cells. Sequencing was performed on naive CD8+ T cells from PBMCs. The source is a man between 18 and 35 years old in good health. Some clones in this sample may be carry-over from other donors' samples.

V and J are TRBV9 and TRBJ1-2, with TRBD1 matching over 7 bases. The germline gives CDR1 SGDLS, CDR2 YYNGEE. The V segment lost 5 bases and the J segment 4 bases; nucleotides outside the gene matches: 11. The CDR3 is 15 residues long. The CDR3 is CASRPLLTGFYGYTF. CDR3 in DNA: TGTGCCAGCAGACCTCTTTTGACAGGGTTCTATGGCTACACCTTC.

The genes are TRBV5-4 and TRBJ1-1; 8 bases match TRBD1. The CDR3 sequence is 13 residues long. CDR1 SGHNT and CDR2 YYREEE come from the germline V gene (reference sequence). V lost 8 bases to trimming and J lost 1 base; unmatched junction nucleotides: 4. CDR3 sequence (DNA): TGTGCCAGTAGACAGGGGACGAACACTGAAGCTTTCTTT. This codes for CASRQGTNTEAFF.

The rearrangement links TRBV4-1 to TRBJ1-5; tentative D call: TRBD1 (6 bases). The germline CDR1 and CDR2 sequences are MGHRA and YSYEKL. Trimming shortened V by 1 base and J by 5 bases, and 15 bases separated the two germline ends. The CDR3 totals 16 residues. The CDR3 sequence is CASSQVRGHPDQPQHF. CDR3 bases: TGCGCCAGCAGCCAAGTCCGGGGGCACCCCGATCAGCCCCAGCATTTT.

The genes are TRBV6-1 and TRBJ2-5, with 7 positions matching TRBD1. V was clipped by 3 bases and J by 4 bases; unmatched bases: 8. CDR3 length: 15 residues. Germline lookup yields CDR1 MNHNS and CDR2 SASEGT. The CDR3 coding sequence is TGTGCCAGCAGTGACCCAGGGGGATCCGGAGAGACCCAGTACTTC. Translated, it gives CASSDPGGSGETQYF.

The rearrangement uses TRBV12-5 and TRBJ1-1; 7 positions agree with TRBD1. Germline V gene sequence: CDR1 LGHNT, CDR2 FRNRAP. Trimming at V came to 6 bases and at J to 2 bases, leaving 9 bases not matched to a gene. The CDR3 is 15 amino acids. The CDR3 region is CASGTTGELNTEAFF. Here the CDR3 DNA reads TGTGCTAGTGGCACTACAGGGGAACTTAACACTGAAGCTTTCTTT.

The chain recombines TRBV7-9 with TRBJ2-5; no definite D call. Deletions cut 2 bases from V and 2 bases from J, with 15 bases between. The CDR3 length is 16 residues. Germline values: CDR1 SEHNR, CDR2 FQNEAQ (reference sequence). In nucleotides, the CDR3 is TGTGCCAGCAGCTTACGGGCGGCAGAGAGACAAGAGACCCAGTACTTC. Translated, it gives CASSLRAAERQETQYF.

As to this clone: Other DNA sequences in this specimen translate into the identical CDR3. This sequence joins TRBV2 and TRBJ2-5; TRBD2 agrees at 11 bases. CDR1 and CDR2 from the germline V gene are SNHLY and FYNNEI. The CDR3 is 16 amino acids. V was clipped by 5 bases and J by 4 bases; unmatched bases: 9. DNA for the CDR3: TGTGCCAGCAGTATACGGCTAGCGGGGGGTGGAGAGACCCAGTACTTC. It codes for CASSIRLAGGGETQYF.

The chain recombines TRBV11-2 with TRBJ2-5, with D perhaps matching TRBD1 (6 bases). Deletions cut 5 bases from V and 2 bases from J, with 18 bases between. CDR1 SGHAT and CDR2 FQNNGV come from the germline V gene. The CDR3 length is 16 residues. The CDR3 bases are TGTGCCAGCAGCGACGGTTTCGGACAGAAGCAAGAGACCCAGTACTTC. Its protein is CASSDGFGQKQETQYF.

CDR3 region: CASSPTAPIRHNLYGYTF. The CDR3 DNA reads as TGTGCCAGCTCACCAACCGCCCCTATACGACATAACCTCTATGGCTACACCTTC. The chain joins TRBV18 to TRBJ1-2; D remains unclear. Between the trimmed V and J ends, which lost 2 bases and 4 bases, there was a span of 23 bases. Per germline, CDR1 KGHSH and CDR2 LQKENI. The CDR3 spans 18 residues.

The rearrangement uses TRBV27 and TRBJ2-2; D gene uncertain. Trimming shortened V by 2 bases and J by 4 bases, and 14 bases separated the two germline ends. From germline, CDR1 is MNHEY and CDR2 SMNVEV (reference sequence). This CDR3 region has 16 residues. CDR3 DNA: TGTGCCAGCAGTTTAATCGCCCAGCGAGCCACCGGGGAGCTGTTTTTT. Protein product: CASSLIAQRATGELFF.

The chain couples TRBV30 to TRBJ1-2; 9 bases line up with TRBD1. This CDR3 comprises 19 residues. Germline CDR1 GTSNPN, CDR2 SVGIG (reference sequence). Trimming took 5 bases from V and 4 from J; bases not matched to a gene: 23. The CDR3, as DNA: TGTGCCTGGGAAGGATACCACAGGGGGCTACCGACTTCTAGCTATGGCTACACCTTC. Its protein product is CAWEGYHRGLPTSSYGYTF.

V and J are TRBV15 and TRBJ2-1, with D hard to call. Per germline, CDR1 LNHNV and CDR2 YYDKDF (reference sequence). This CDR3 is built from 15 residues. Between the trimmed V and J ends, which lost 0 bases and 0 bases, there was a span of 6 bases. The CDR3 coding sequence is TGTGCCACCAGCAGAGAACCAGGCTCCTACAATGAGCAGTTCTTC. Encoded protein: CATSREPGSYNEQFF.

The chain has TRBV4-2 and TRBJ2-1; 12 positions agree with TRBD2. Germline V CDR1 and CDR2: LGHNA, YNFKEQ. The CDR3 contains 17 residues. J was trimmed by 9 bases and V by 0 bases; bases with no gene match: 9. CDR3 amino acids: CASSQDSRLAGVGEQFF. Written as DNA, the CDR3 is TGTGCCAGCAGCCAAGATTCGAGACTAGCGGGAGTCGGTGAGCAGTTCTTC.